This TCR beta chain was recorded in a study of tumor and adjacent non-tumor tissue in lung cancer. A modified ARM-PCR protocol with three rounds of nested PCR amplified TCRbeta. TCRdb ran MiXCR on the multiplex PCR reads and lists one entry per CDR3 protein. This table holds 100,000 to 150,000 distinct CDR3 sequences, roughly 67% found once. This clonotype was seen a few times. No cell sorting was done before RNA was extracted from the tissue. Germline CDR1 SGHDT, CDR2 YYEEEE. J lost 7 bases, V lost 0 bases, and 7 bases had no gene match. The CDR3 is made up of 16 amino acids. The sample consisted of lung tumor tissue. The TCR originated in a man younger than 40 with non-small cell lung cancer. This chain uses TRBV5-6 with TRBJ1-6; 7 bases fit TRBD1. CDR3 DNA sequence: TGTGCCAGCAGCTTGGGTTCCGGGACAGCCAATTCACCCCTCCACTTT. Amino acids: CASSLGSGTANSPLHF.